The sequence of this T cell receptor beta chain was determined in a study of T-cell reconstitution after alpha-beta-depleted transplantation in children. The authors prepared the TCRbeta library with unique molecular identifiers. A single record per CDR3 protein comes from TCRdb applying MiXCR to the PCR reads. The repertoire holds 490,000 or so distinct CDR3 sequences, with under 15% as singletons. Germline CDR1 and CDR2: SGHTA and FQGNSA. The CDR3 is 13 residues long. Worth noting for this clonotype: The germline gene is not matched at one end of the junction; a read error may be the cause.

The material was PBMCs from the stem cell graft donor, obtained from the stem cell graft. This TCR came from a human donor who donated a stem cell graft to a child with combined immunodeficiency. V gene TRBV7-2 combines with J gene TRBJ2-7, with no clear D. The CDR3 DNA reads TGTGCCAGCAGCCAGACCCCGGCGTACGAGGAGTACTTC. This codes for CASSQTPAYEEYF.